This T cell receptor beta chain was captured by sequencing in a study of blood T cells in healthy people across ages. The authors ran a second PCR of about 6 to 12 cycles using a sample-barcoded 5' primer and a J-beta primer mix. TCRdb independently ran MiXCR on the 5' RACE reads; one entry per CDR3 protein. The sample yields under 850,000 distinct CDR3 sequences, about 36% seen once. In each sample, at least 6 million PBMCs were isolated. The CDR3 has 14 amino acids. Germline V CDR1 and CDR2: KGHSH, LQKENI. A remark on this clonotype: What it binds is unknown. Compared with germline, one end of the junction differs, possibly owing to a read error.

Study-level findings and limits: It was held that the diversity estimates obtained from one million T cells were underestimates. Higher diversity, along with more naive CD4+ cells, distinguished long-lived donors from aged donors. Unsorted PBMC input precluded a conclusive naive versus antigen-experienced comparison.

The sequenced sample consisted of blood. The sequence derives from a man between 18 and 29 years old in good health. J is TRBJ1-1 and V is TRBV18, with D unresolved. The CDR3 region is CASSPNTGKDEVFF. CDR3 DNA sequence: TGTGCCAGCTCACCAAATACGGGGAAAGATGAAGTTTTCTTT.